This passage covers 27 T cell receptor beta chains from one sample sequenced in a study of regulatory T cells in long-lasting Graves disease. For TCR beta, libraries came from iRepertoire HTBI primers and Arm-PCR of CDR3 regions. TCRdb used MiXCR to reprocess the multiplex PCR reads, holding one entry per CDR3 protein. The sample lists approximately 690,000 distinct CDR3 sequences; 25% to 30% were seen once. Time point: persistent/refractory GD, antithyroid drugs over 5 years with positive TRAb. Construction of the TCR library relied on RNA isolated from PBMCs. Material: peripheral blood mononuclear cells (PBMCs), obtained when the disease was refractory, from a patient treated with antithyroid drugs. The receptor set was obtained from a female donor with Graves disease.

This clonotype was counted a few times. CDR3 loop: CASSLFPGVSYEQYF. In DNA, the CDR3 is TGTGCCAGCAGTTTATTTCCCGGGGTCTCCTACGAGCAGTACTTC. The V and J genes are TRBV27 and TRBJ2-7, with D maybe TRBD2 (5 bases). The CDR3 contains 15 residues. V was cut by 1 base and J by 0 bases, with 10 bases left in between. Germline V lookup: CDR1 MNHEY, CDR2 SMNVEV (reference sequence).

This clonotype was counted between two and nine times. The chain links TRBV20-1 to TRBJ2-7, with D perhaps matching TRBD1 (6 bases). Trimming removed 1 base from V and 7 bases from J, with 17 bases in between. The CDR3 is 14 residues long. CDR1 and CDR2 from the germline V gene are DFQATT and SNEGSKA (reference sequence). This chain's CDR3 is CSARGNRDRGEQYF. CDR3 sequence (DNA): TGCAGTGCTAGAGGAAACAGGGACCGAGGAGAGCAGTACTTC.

This clonotype was seen repeatedly, ten times or more. This chain links TRBV27 with TRBJ1-6, with unresolved D. The germline gives CDR1 MNHEY, CDR2 SMNVEV (reference sequence). Trimming removed 3 bases from V and 7 bases from J, with 4 bases in between. The CDR3 spans 12 residues. The CDR3 region has the DNA TGTGCCAGCAGTTTTGGAAATTCACCCCTCCACTTT. The encoded protein is CASSFGNSPLHF.

The V and J genes are TRBV6-5 and TRBJ2-2, with D maybe TRBD1 (5 bases). The germline CDR1 and CDR2 sequences are MNHEY and SVGAGI. Trimming shortened V by 2 bases and J by 4 bases, and 8 bases separated the two germline ends. This CDR3 contains 14 residues. Written as DNA, the CDR3 is TGTGCCAGCAGTTACAGACAGAGCACCGGGGAGCTGTTTTTT. Its translation: CASSYRQSTGELFF.

This clonotype was observed a handful of times. J is TRBJ2-7 and V is TRBV2; 9 bases are a match to TRBD2. Trimming at V came to 10 bases and at J to 1 base, leaving 5 bases not matched to a gene. Germline V gene sequence: CDR1 SNHLY, CDR2 FYNNEI. The CDR3 totals 13 residues. This chain's CDR3 is CATKREASYEQYF. DNA of the CDR3: TGTGCCACGAAGCGGGAGGCTTCCTACGAGCAGTACTTC.

The CDR3 reads CASSLWQGTNTEAFF. The DNA for the CDR3 is TGTGCCAGCAGCTTATGGCAGGGGACGAACACTGAAGCTTTCTTT. The V and J genes are TRBV13 and TRBJ1-1, with a possible D match to TRBD1 (6 bases). V lost 2 bases and J 1 base, leaving 11 bases between the germline ends. CDR3 length: 15 residues. Germline values: CDR1 PRHDT, CDR2 FYEKMQ (reference sequence).

The chain carries TRBV5-1 and TRBJ2-2; 12 bases line up with TRBD2. This CDR3 comprises 15 residues. Germline CDR1 SGHRS, CDR2 YFSETQ. V dropped 0 bases and J dropped 7; count of bases not matched to a gene: 1. The CDR3 DNA sequence: TGCGCCAGCAGCTTGGGACTAGCGGGAGTCGGGGAGCTGTTTTTT. Translation gives CASSLGLAGVGELFF.

This clonotype was found a few times. The rearrangement joins TRBV4-2 to TRBJ2-1; 14 nucleotides align to TRBD2. This CDR3 is 17 amino acids long. CDR1 and CDR2 from the germline V gene are LGHNA and YNFKEQ. V was pared by 3 bases and J by 4 bases, with 5 bases of the junction left unmatched. This chain's CDR3 is CASSQGLAGVRYNEQFF. In nucleotides, the CDR3 is TGTGCCAGCAGCCAGGGACTAGCGGGAGTGAGGTACAATGAGCAGTTCTTC.

This clonotype was detected only a few times. The CDR3 loop is CASSALTRRQYF. In DNA form, the CDR3 reads TGTGCCAGCAGTGCTTTGACCAGACGGCAGTACTTC. The chain employs TRBV6-1 and TRBJ2-5; the D is unclear. Germline CDR1 is MNHNS and CDR2 is SASEGT. V was pared by 4 bases and J by 11 bases, with 14 bases between. This CDR3 has 12 amino acids.

In its sample, this clonotype was seen a few times. The V and J genes are TRBV20-1 and TRBJ1-5; 10 bases match TRBD1. Germline CDR1 and CDR2: DFQATT and SNEGSKA (reference sequence). This CDR3 contains 15 residues. J gave up 6 bases and V 5 bases, and 10 bases lay outside the gene matches. CDR3 residues: CSAARKTGGGQPQHF. CDR3 in DNA: TGCAGTGCTGCCCGAAAGACAGGGGGCGGTCAGCCCCAGCATTTT.

In this sample, this clonotype turned up a few times. This sequence joins TRBV6-1 and TRBJ2-5; 7 bases match TRBD1. Germline V gives CDR1 MNHNS, CDR2 SASEGT. The CDR3 is made up of 17 amino acids. Trimming took 5 bases from V and 5 from J; bases not matched to a gene: 17. The CDR3 region is CASSSPQGTLFGETQYF. Here the CDR3 DNA reads TGTGCCAGCAGTAGTCCACAGGGGACGCTTTTTGGGGAGACCCAGTACTTC.

The J gene is TRBJ2-7, the V gene TRBV11-2, with D unclear. The V end lost 5 bases, the J end lost 1 base, and 15 bases lay between the germline ends. The CDR3 consists of 15 residues. Germline V lookup: CDR1 SGHAT, CDR2 FQNNGV. CDR3 sequence: CASSPYGITSYEQYF. The CDR3 bases are TGTGCCAGCAGCCCCTATGGGATCACGTCCTACGAGCAGTACTTC. Full variable domain (outside the CDR3, taken from reference TRBV11-2 and TRBJ2-7): EAGVAQSPRYKIIEKRQSVAFWCNPISGHATLYWYQQILGQGPKLLIQFQNNGVVDDSQLPKDRFSAERLKGVDSTLKIQPAKLEDSAVYLCASSPYGITSYEQYFGPGTRLTVT.

The chain has TRBV6-1 and TRBJ1-2; D not certain. Germline loops: CDR1 MNHNS, CDR2 SASEGT. The length of the CDR3 is 12 residues. Deletions cut 8 bases from V and 5 bases from J, with 12 bases between. The DNA for the CDR3 is TGTGCCAGCGGAGGGAGCGGGTATGGCTACACCTTC. Encoded protein: CASGGSGYGYTF.

Comment on this clonotype: A read error is likely here: a far larger clone is one base away. The chain recombines TRBV6-1 with TRBJ1-1; the D is unclear. Germline V gene data show CDR1 as MNHNS and CDR2 as SASEGT. This CDR3 has 12 residues. V was trimmed by 7 bases and J by 0 bases, leaving 6 bases between them. The CDR3 DNA reads TGTGCCAGCACCCCGGTGAACACTGAAGCTTTCTTT. Protein: CASTPVNTEAFF.

This clonotype was detected once. The chain employs TRBV30 and TRBJ1-1; 7 nucleotides match TRBD1. The ends lost 4 bases at V and 4 bases at J; junction bases unmatched: 9. Germline CDR1 is GTSNPN and CDR2 is SVGIG (reference sequence). The CDR3 spans 14 residues. The CDR3 nucleotides read TGTGCCTGGAAAAGGACCTCAGGGGGCACTGAAGCTTTCTTT. Its protein is CAWKRTSGGTEAFF.

This clonotype was seen more than once but under ten times. The chain employs TRBV4-1 and TRBJ2-7; D unclear. Germline loops: CDR1 MGHRA, CDR2 YSYEKL. Trimming pared 1 base from V and 5 bases from J, leaving 6 bases between. The length of the CDR3 is 12 residues. CDR3 in DNA: TGCGCCAGCAGCCAAGCTGGGAACGAGCAGTACTTC. It specifies CASSQAGNEQYF.

This clonotype was picked up one time. The chain combines TRBV28 with TRBJ1-1; D gene unclear. V lost 7 bases and J lost 8, with 23 bases in between. CDR1 and CDR2 (germline): MDHEN, SYDVKM. The CDR3 is 15 residues long. In DNA, the CDR3 is TGTGCCAGCACCCACTTGGGCGTACCGAGGAGGGAAGCTTTCTTT. Its translation: CASTHLGVPRREAFF.

V gene TRBV30 combines with J gene TRBJ1-1, with no clear D. The CDR3 loop spans 11 amino acids. From germline, CDR1 is GTSNPN and CDR2 SVGIG (reference sequence). V dropped 0 bases and J dropped 10 bases, with 9 bases sitting between them. Here the CDR3 reads CAWSVEFGAFF. In DNA form, the CDR3 reads TGTGCCTGGAGTGTAGAGTTTGGAGCTTTCTTT.

This clonotype has only a few counts. DNA for the CDR3: TGTGCCTGGAGGGCAGGGTTGGACGAGCAGTACTTC. Translated: CAWRAGLDEQYF. V and J are TRBV30 and TRBJ2-7; a possible D gene is TRBD1 (5 bases). V was cut by 3 bases and J by 5 bases, with 11 bases left in between. The CDR3 is 12 amino acids. The germline gives CDR1 GTSNPN, CDR2 SVGIG (reference sequence).

This clonotype was detected a few times. CDR3 DNA sequence: TGTGCTAGTGGCCGGGACAGCAATCAGCCCCAGCATTTT. Protein sequence: CASGRDSNQPQHF. This chain links TRBV12-5 with TRBJ1-5; TRBD1 might be the D (5 bases). Germline V gene sequence: CDR1 LGHNT, CDR2 FRNRAP. Trimming shortened V by 6 bases and J by 1 base, and 7 bases separated the two germline ends. The CDR3 covers 13 residues.

V gene TRBV6-2 or TRBV6-3 combines with J gene TRBJ1-5, with 7 bases fitting TRBD1. The V and J ends lost 5 bases and 2 bases, in that order; junction bases with no gene match: 12. Germline V lookup: CDR1 MNHEY, CDR2 SVGEGT. This CDR3 has 17 amino acids. CDR3 region: CASSEGEGGWGNQPQHF. The CDR3 coding sequence is TGTGCCAGCAGTGAAGGTGAAGGGGGCTGGGGCAATCAGCCCCAGCATTTT.

This rearrangement joins TRBV3-1 to TRBJ1-1; D remains ambiguous. The V end lost 1 base, the J end lost 0 bases, and 15 bases lay between the germline ends. The germline gives CDR1 LGHDT, CDR2 YNNKEL (reference sequence). The CDR3 consists of 17 residues. The CDR3 protein is CASSQAPDDSLNTEAFF. The DNA of the CDR3 is TGTGCCAGCAGCCAAGCCCCAGACGACTCCCTGAACACTGAAGCTTTCTTT.

This clonotype turned up a few times. V is TRBV5-1 and J is TRBJ2-7; possibly TRBD1 for D (5 bases). CDR1 is SGHRS, CDR2 YFSETQ, per germline. Trimming removed 1 base from V and 5 bases from J, with 19 bases in between. The CDR3 has 16 amino acids. CDR3 coding DNA: TGCGCCAGCAGCTTGAGAATTCCCAGGGATACTAACGAGCAGTACTTC. Its protein product is CASSLRIPRDTNEQYF.

This chain links TRBV3-1 with TRBJ2-5, with D possibly matching TRBD2 (5 bases). Germline assignment: CDR1 LGHDT and CDR2 YNNKEL (reference sequence). With 2 bases removed from V and 5 bases from J, the gap between germline ends came to 9 bases. The CDR3 has 13 amino acids. The CDR3 DNA reads as TGTGCCAGCAGCCAACTAGCTACGGAGACCCAGTACTTC. Amino acids: CASSQLATETQYF.

This clonotype showed up just a few times. V and J are TRBV19 and TRBJ1-2; D gene ambiguous. Deletions cut 4 bases from V and 4 bases from J, with 13 bases between. This CDR3 has 14 residues. CDR1 is LNHDA and CDR2 is SQIVND in the germline V gene (reference sequence). The CDR3 protein is CASSTTGSGYGYTF. In nucleotides, the CDR3 is TGTGCCAGTAGTACGACGGGCTCGGGCTATGGCTACACCTTC.

The gene calls are TRBV6-1 and TRBJ2-5, with TRBD1 identical over 8 bases. CDR1 is MNHNS and CDR2 is SASEGT in the germline V gene. V lost 7 bases, J lost 5 bases, and 9 bases stayed unmatched. This CDR3 has 14 residues. The CDR3 sequence: CASTTGGGRETQYF. CDR3 nucleotide sequence: TGTGCCAGCACAACAGGGGGTGGGAGGGAGACCCAGTACTTC.

The CDR3 sequence: CASSGASGVSYEQYF. CDR3 nucleotides: TGCGCCAGCAGTGGAGCTAGCGGGGTTTCCTACGAGCAGTACTTC. J is TRBJ2-7 and V is TRBV10-2; TRBD2 aligns across 9 bases. The germline CDR1 and CDR2 sequences are WSHSY and SAAADI. This CDR3 is built from 15 residues. With V trimmed by 4 bases and J by 1 base, 5 bases remained unmatched.